This T cell receptor beta chain was identified during a study of beta chain features in type 1 diabetes. Study-level findings and limits: All four CD4+ subsets from Type 1 diabetes patients carried moderately but significantly shorter TCRB CDR3s.

Remarks on this clone: What it binds is unknown.

CDR1 and CDR2 from the germline V gene are SGHTA and FQGNSA. The CDR3 runs 13 residues. The V segment lost 3 bases and the J segment 7 bases; nucleotides outside the gene matches: 4. The entirety of the isolated RNA underwent reverse transcription, so expressed TCRB transcripts were sequenced. TCRdb's table, derived via immunoSEQ multiplex PCR, lists solely in-frame clones and lacks some. The table records over 200,000 clones, about 11% of them present only once. The chain recombines TRBV7-2 with TRBJ1-1; 8 bases map to TRBD1. The sample comprised naive CD4+ T cells from blood. The source is a man aged 25 to 40 with type 1 diabetes. The CDR3 region is CASSFRQGREAFF. As DNA, the CDR3 is TGTGCCAGCAGCTTCCGACAGGGGCGTGAAGCTTTCTTT.